These 14 T cell receptor beta chains were sequenced from one sample in a study of PD-L1 blockade in urothelial cancer. Sequencing was performed with immunoSEQ multiplex PCR; in TCRdb, only in-frame clones are kept and a portion is missing. The repertoire consists of around 57,000 clones, with approximately 75% occurring once and the leading ten covering about 1.6%. Time point denoted: pretreatment peripheral blood. The source was PBMCs, collected around atezolizumab (anti-PD-L1) treatment. These TCRs come from a man between 65 and 85 years old with urothelial cancer.

This clone came up a few times. The rearrangement links TRBV6-1 to TRBJ2-7; D gene ambiguous. Trimming removed 6 bases from V and 2 bases from J, with 14 bases in between. There are 14 residues in the CDR3. The germline gives CDR1 MNHNS, CDR2 SASEGT. CDR3 bases: TGTGCCAGCAGACCCTTACCGGAGACCTACGAGCAGTACTTC. It specifies CASRPLPETYEQYF.

V usage is TRBV5-4 and J usage is TRBJ1-2, with D unclear. CDR1 is SGHNT, CDR2 YYREEE, per germline (reference sequence). The length of the CDR3 is 13 residues. V lost 4 bases and J lost 4, with 11 bases in between. The CDR3 here is CASSTRSVYGYTF. The CDR3 DNA reads TGTGCCAGCAGCACCCGTTCGGTCTATGGCTACACCTTC.

This clone was picked up a small number of times. The chain couples TRBV27 to TRBJ1-2; 7 positions match TRBD1. CDR1 MNHEY and CDR2 SMNVEV come from the germline V gene (reference sequence). The length of the CDR3 is 15 residues. V lost 5 bases, J lost 5 bases, and 11 bases stayed unmatched. The CDR3: CASSPRTGGGYGYTF. CDR3 in DNA: TGTGCCAGCAGTCCCAGGACAGGAGGCGGGTATGGCTACACCTTC.

The chain is built from TRBV4-2 and TRBJ2-2, with D maybe TRBD2 (5 bases). V lost 0 bases and J lost 6, with 14 bases in between. The CDR3 totals 16 residues. Per germline, CDR1 LGHNA and CDR2 YNFKEQ. DNA for the CDR3: TGTGCCAGCAGCCAAGAGGGCAGGACTGCACCCGGGGAGCTGTTTTTT. This translates into CASSQEGRTAPGELFF.

This clone was observed a handful of times. The V and J genes are TRBV28 and TRBJ1-2, with D perhaps matching TRBD1 (5 bases). Trimming took 2 bases from V and 4 from J, leaving 8 bases between them. CDR3 length: 13 residues. CDR1 and CDR2 (germline): MDHEN, SYDVKM. CDR3 sequence (DNA): TGTGCCAGCAGTTTAAATACAGGCTATGGCTACACCTTC. Its translation: CASSLNTGYGYTF.

The V gene is TRBV27, the J gene TRBJ2-7, with 9 bases fitting TRBD1. V gave up 5 bases and J gave up 1 base; unmatched junction bases: 3. The CDR3 consists of 14 residues. Germline values: CDR1 MNHEY, CDR2 SMNVEV (reference sequence). For the CDR3, the DNA is TGTGCCAGCAGTGGACAGGGGACGTCCTACGAGCAGTACTTC. This codes for CASSGQGTSYEQYF.

The chain has TRBV5-1 and TRBJ2-1, with D possibly matching TRBD1 (6 bases). V was shortened by 3 bases and J by 4 bases, with 17 bases between the two germline ends. The CDR3 length is 16 residues. From germline, CDR1 is SGHRS and CDR2 YFSETQ. The chain's CDR3 is CASSSGKPDRYNEQFF. For the CDR3, the DNA is TGCGCCAGCAGCTCCGGAAAACCAGACAGGTACAATGAGCAGTTCTTC.

This CDR3 reads CASSQYRENTEAFF. CDR3 coding DNA: TGTGCCAGCAGTCAATACAGGGAGAACACTGAAGCTTTCTTT. The chain is built from TRBV11-2 and TRBJ1-1; D may be TRBD1 (6 bases). V was cut by 6 bases and J by 1 base, with 12 bases left in between. Germline CDR1 SGHAT, CDR2 FQNNGV. The CDR3 contains 14 residues.

This rearrangement joins TRBV10-2 to TRBJ1-1; the D is unclear. The CDR3 extends over 14 amino acids. The V end was cut by 4 bases, the J end by 10 bases, with 19 bases between. Germline CDR1 WSHSY, CDR2 SAAADI. CDR3 loop: CASSGQAGLVSAFF. In nucleotides, the CDR3 is TGCGCCAGCAGTGGCCAGGCAGGATTAGTATCAGCTTTCTTT.

V and J are TRBV10-1 and TRBJ1-2; 7 nucleotides align to TRBD1. CDR3 length: 15 amino acids. CDR1 and CDR2 (germline): WNHNN, SYGVQD (reference sequence). Trimming at V came to 2 bases and at J to 0 bases, leaving 3 bases not matched to a gene. The CDR3 nucleotides read TGCGCCAGCAGTGAGCGAGGGACAGCTAACTATGGCTACACCTTC. Protein: CASSERGTANYGYTF.

The chain joins TRBV11-3 to TRBJ1-1; 8 bases are shared with TRBD1. With V trimmed by 7 bases and J by 0 bases, 7 bases remained unmatched. The length of the CDR3 is 15 residues. Germline CDR1 is SGHNT and CDR2 is YENEEA. As DNA, the CDR3 is TGTGCCAGCACCGTAACAGGGGGGATGAACACTGAAGCTTTCTTT. Translating it yields CASTVTGGMNTEAFF. The variable domain in full, completed from reference TRBV11-3 and TRBJ1-1, reads EAGVVQSPRYKIIEKKQPVAFWCNPISGHNTLYWYLQNLGQGPELLIRYENEEAVDDSQLPKDRFSAERLKGVDSTLKIQPAELGDSAVYLCASTVTGGMNTEAFFGQGTRLTVV.

As regards this clone: The germline gene is not matched at one end of the junction; a read error may be the cause. V usage is TRBV28 and J usage is TRBJ2-3, with unresolved D. Germline loops: CDR1 MDHEN, CDR2 SYDVKM. The CDR3 is 14 residues long. Here the CDR3 reads CASYGGPSTDTQYF. CDR3 bases: TGCGCCAGCTACGGCGGCCCTAGCACAGATACGCAGTATTTT.

The chain carries TRBV4-3 and TRBJ2-2, with D uncertain. The length of the CDR3 is 15 residues. Germline V gene lookup returns CDR1 LGHNA and CDR2 YSLEER. Trimming stripped 0 bases from V and 4 bases from J, with 9 bases between. The CDR3 sequence is CASSQESRATGELFF. CDR3 bases: TGCGCCAGCAGCCAAGAGAGTCGAGCCACCGGGGAGCTGTTTTTT.

The V and J genes are TRBV11-3 and TRBJ2-1; 9 positions match TRBD2. The germline V gene has CDR1 SGHNT and CDR2 YENEEA. V lost 8 bases, J lost 0 bases, and 2 bases stayed unmatched. The CDR3 is made up of 14 amino acids. The DNA for the CDR3 is TGTGCCAGCGCGGGAGGGAACTCCTACAATGAGCAGTTCTTC. Its protein is CASAGGNSYNEQFF.